Listed below are T cell receptor beta chains from one sample, sequenced in a study of T cells in Graves' hyperthyroidism and ophthalmopathy. TCRdb independently ran MiXCR on the multiplex PCR reads; one entry per CDR3 protein. The repertoire has approximately 400,000 distinct CDR3 sequences, about a fifth of them found once; the top ten carry over 35%. Sequencing used blood. The receptors here all came from a man between 18 and 35 years old with Graves' ophthalmopathy. Each CDR3 is given with its conserved first and last residue. A D gene is named only where the DNA matches it firmly. Rows may omit the clone size; those that give it use once, few, many or a size class.

cdr3_nt	cdr3_aa	v_call	d_call	clone_size	j_call
TGTGCCACCAGTGAACCCCACGGGTATGAGCAGTTCTTC	CATSEPHGYEQFF	TRBV24-1	NA	few	TRBJ2-1
TGTGCCAGCAGTCCGGCCCTCGGAAACACCGTATATTTT	CASSPALGNTVYF	TRBV2	NA	NA	TRBJ1-3
TGTGCCAGCAGCTTAGTAGGTTTCGCGGGAGAGACCCAGTACTTC	CASSLVGFAGETQYF	TRBV7-2	NA	NA	TRBJ2-5
TGTGCCAGCAGCGTAGACGCAACTAATGAAAAACTGTTTTTT	CASSVDATNEKLFF	TRBV9	NA	many	TRBJ1-4
TGTGCCAGCAGCGCGGACAGCGATGAAAAACTGTTTTTT	CASSADSDEKLFF	TRBV11-1	NA	many	TRBJ1-4
TGTGCCAGCAGCCAACAGGGGGCGGTGAACACCGGGGAGCTGTTTTTT	CASSQQGAVNTGELFF	TRBV7-9	TRBD1	NA	TRBJ2-2
TGTGCCAGCAGCCCGCTTGGGGGCGGGGGGGGCAATGAGCAGTTCTTC	CASSPLGGGGGNEQFF	TRBV7-9	TRBD2	NA	TRBJ2-1
TGTGCCAGCAGCTTAGTCCTAGCGGGGGGGCACAATGAGCAGTTCTTC	CASSLVLAGGHNEQFF	TRBV7-6	TRBD2	many	TRBJ2-1
TGTGCCAGCAGCTTAACGGGAAGGGGGACTGAAGCTTTCTTT	CASSLTGRGTEAFF	TRBV13	NA	NA	TRBJ1-1
TGCAGTGCTAGTCGGGACAGGGGGCAAACAGATACGCAGTATTTT	CSASRDRGQTDTQYF	TRBV20-1	TRBD1	many	TRBJ2-3
TGCAGTGCTAGACCCCCCGCGGGGGCGGGAGAGACCCAGTACTTC	CSARPPAGAGETQYF	TRBV20-1	NA	NA	TRBJ2-5
TGTGCCAGCAGCCCCTCCCGGGGGAACTATGGCTACACCTTC	CASSPSRGNYGYTF	TRBV7-3	NA	NA	TRBJ1-2
TGTGCCAGCACCCCATTGAGTACGAACACTGAAGCTTTCTTT	CASTPLSTNTEAFF	TRBV9	NA	NA	TRBJ1-1
TGCGCCAGCAGCCAAGCGATAGGGGTGGATGGGACCCAGTACTTC	CASSQAIGVDGTQYF	TRBV4-1	NA	NA	TRBJ2-5
TGTGCCACCAGCAGCGCACAGGGTAAAGATCAGCCCCAGCATTTT	CATSSAQGKDQPQHF	TRBV15	NA	NA	TRBJ1-5
TGTGCCAGCAGATCCCCAGGGGGTAACTATGGCTACACCTTC	CASRSPGGNYGYTF	TRBV27	TRBD1	many	TRBJ1-2
TGTGCCAGCAGCATGGACAGGGGGCTTTACAAGGGAGCTTTCTTT	CASSMDRGLYKGAFF	TRBV6-1	TRBD1	many	TRBJ1-1
TGTGCCACCAGTGATCAGGGGGAAAGAGCTTTCTTT	CATSDQGERAFF	TRBV24-1	TRBD1	many	TRBJ1-1
TGTGCCAGCAGCAGAGGGAGCGGGAGGGTAGTAGATACGCAGTATTTT	CASSRGSGRVVDTQYF	TRBV7-2	TRBD2	NA	TRBJ2-3
TGTGCCAGCAGCCTGGGCCTCTCTGGAAACACCATATATTTT	CASSLGLSGNTIYF	TRBV3-1	NA	many	TRBJ1-3
TGCGCCAGCGGACAGGGTCTTATTGACTATGGCTACACCTTC	CASGQGLIDYGYTF	TRBV5-1	TRBD1	many	TRBJ1-2
TGTGCCAGCATCCAAGGGGGCAGCACTGAAGCTTTCTTT	CASIQGGSTEAFF	TRBV3-1	TRBD1	many	TRBJ1-1
TGCGCCAGCAGCCCCGGCATGCTTTCGGGTGAGCAGTACTTC	CASSPGMLSGEQYF	TRBV4-1	NA	NA	TRBJ2-7
TGTGCCAGCAGTTTGAGGGCCCACTATGGCTACACCTTC	CASSLRAHYGYTF	TRBV12-3/TRBV12-4	NA	few	TRBJ1-2
TGTGCCAGCAGCTTGGGTGCACTAGCGGGGGACGAGCAGTACTTC	CASSLGALAGDEQYF	TRBV5-6	TRBD2	few	TRBJ2-7
TGTGCCAGCTGTCTGCGGGGGGGCCAGTGCGAGCAGTACTTC	CASCLRGGQCEQYF	TRBV2	TRBD2	many	TRBJ2-7
TGCAGTGCTAGAGCCGGGACTATGAACACTGAAGCTTTCTTT	CSARAGTMNTEAFF	TRBV20-1	NA	NA	TRBJ1-1
TGTGCCAGCAGCCCAGGGGAAGGTAATTCACCCCTCTACTTT	CASSPGEGNSPLYF	TRBV7-9	NA	NA	TRBJ1-6
TGTGCCAGCATCGGGCCCCAAACTGAAGCTTTCTTT	CASIGPQTEAFF	TRBV2	NA	NA	TRBJ1-1
TGCAGTGCCAAGCCACCGACAGGGTTCCCCTACGAGCAGTACTTC	CSAKPPTGFPYEQYF	TRBV20-1	TRBD1	many	TRBJ2-7